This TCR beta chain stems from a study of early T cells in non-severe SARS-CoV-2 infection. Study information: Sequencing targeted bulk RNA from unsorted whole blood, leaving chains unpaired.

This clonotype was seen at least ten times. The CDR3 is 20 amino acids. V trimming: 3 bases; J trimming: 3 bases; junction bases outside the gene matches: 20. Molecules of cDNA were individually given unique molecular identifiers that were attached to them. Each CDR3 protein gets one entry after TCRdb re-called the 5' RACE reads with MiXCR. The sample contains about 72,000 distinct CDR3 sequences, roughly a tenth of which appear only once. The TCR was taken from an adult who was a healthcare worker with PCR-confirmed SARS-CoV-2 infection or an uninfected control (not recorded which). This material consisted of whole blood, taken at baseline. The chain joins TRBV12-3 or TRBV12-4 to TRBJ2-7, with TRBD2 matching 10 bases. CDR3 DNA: TGTGCCAGCAGTTTCGGGAACCCCGGTTGGGGACTAGCGATATACTACGAGCAGTACTTC. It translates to CASSFGNPGWGLAIYYEQYF.